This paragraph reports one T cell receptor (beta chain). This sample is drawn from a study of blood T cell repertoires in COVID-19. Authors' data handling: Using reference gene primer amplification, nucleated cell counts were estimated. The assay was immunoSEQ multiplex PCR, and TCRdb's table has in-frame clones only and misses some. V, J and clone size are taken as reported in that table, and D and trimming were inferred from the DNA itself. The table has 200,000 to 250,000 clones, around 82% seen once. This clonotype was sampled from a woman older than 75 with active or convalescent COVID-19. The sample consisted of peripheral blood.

The CDR3 reads CASSPEDSIQETQYF. The CDR3 nucleotides are TGTGCCAGCAGCCCCGAGGACAGTATCCAAGAGACCCAGTACTTC. The V call is TRBV4-2, the J call TRBJ2-5; TRBD1 is a possible D gene (6 bases). Trimming took off 4 bases at V and 1 base at J, with 13 bases between the two ends. The CDR3 totals 15 residues. Germline loops: CDR1 LGHNA, CDR2 YNFKEQ.